This entry lists 26 T cell receptor beta chains sequenced from one sample in a study of molecular identifiers for immune sequencing clone quantification. TCRdb re-called the PCR reads with MiXCR, one entry per CDR3 protein. The sample includes approximately 60,000 distinct CDR3 sequences, under 20% of them seen just once. What was sequenced was naive CD8+ T cells from blood, with Jurkat cell RNA spiked in. Subset indicated: FACS-sorted CD8+CD4-CCR7+CD45RA+ naive T cells. The receptor source for this set is a human donor in good health. Some libraries in this study had Jurkat cell RNA spiked in.

This clonotype appeared many times. The rearrangement uses TRBV29-1 and TRBJ2-1; the D gene is possibly TRBD2 (7 bases). Trimming shortened V by 1 base and J by 4 bases, and 17 bases separated the two germline ends. There are 16 residues in the CDR3. In germline, CDR1 is SQVTM, CDR2 ANQGSEA. Here the CDR3 reads CSVEAGGGLPYNEQFF. The CDR3 coding sequence is TGCAGCGTTGAAGCCGGAGGGGGACTACCTTACAATGAGCAGTTCTTC.

There are a few counts of this clonotype. This rearrangement joins TRBV7-9 to TRBJ2-1; D ambiguous. The CDR3 spans 13 residues. The germline V gene has CDR1 SEHNR and CDR2 FQNEAQ (reference sequence). Trimming removed 5 bases at V and 7 bases at J, with 12 bases between. CDR3 bases: TGTGCCAGCAGCGATGAAACGGAAAATGAGCAGTTCTTC. Translation: CASSDETENEQFF.

Many counts were recorded for this clonotype. This chain connects TRBV4-1 to TRBJ2-7; TRBD1 matches at 10 bases. CDR1 is MGHRA and CDR2 is YSYEKL in the germline V gene. The CDR3 loop spans 16 amino acids. V lost 4 bases, J lost 4 bases, and 10 bases stayed unmatched. CDR3 amino acids: CASSRSTGTGEYEQYF. Here the CDR3 DNA reads TGCGCCAGCAGCCGTTCCACCGGGACAGGGGAGTACGAGCAGTACTTC.

This clonotype was detected a few times. This rearrangement joins TRBV27 to TRBJ2-7; a possible D gene is TRBD1 (6 bases). V was cut by 6 bases and J by 3 bases, with 18 bases left in between. This CDR3 is built from 15 residues. Germline CDR1 is MNHEY and CDR2 is SMNVEV (reference sequence). CDR3: CASSNRGTWDYEQYF. The CDR3 bases are TGTGCCAGCAGCAATAGGGGGACCTGGGACTACGAGCAGTACTTC.

This clonotype appeared many times. The J gene is TRBJ1-2, the V gene TRBV4-1; a weak D match, TRBD1 (6 bases). The CDR3 is made up of 14 amino acids. Per germline, CDR1 MGHRA and CDR2 YSYEKL. The V gene lost 8 bases and the J gene lost 2 bases, with 15 bases spanning the gap. This CDR3 reads CASADHRANYGYTF. The CDR3 DNA reads as TGCGCCAGCGCAGATCACAGGGCCAACTATGGCTACACCTTC.

This clonotype was seen many times. This chain joins TRBV12-5 and TRBJ2-5; D ambiguous. The CDR3 is made up of 15 amino acids. Germline V gene data show CDR1 as LGHNT and CDR2 as FRNRAP. Trimming pared 1 base from V and 1 base from J, leaving 10 bases between. The CDR3 here is CASGLEIISQETQYF. As DNA, the CDR3 is TGTGCTAGTGGTTTGGAAATTATCTCCCAAGAGACCCAGTACTTC.

The chain has TRBV29-1 and TRBJ2-2; D might be TRBD1 or TRBD2, each matching 6 bases. The germline gives CDR1 SQVTM, CDR2 ANQGSEA. Trimming took 3 bases from V and 2 from J, leaving 22 bases between them. CDR3 length equals 18 residues. The CDR3 sequence is CSVDDHALEGGNTGELFF. DNA for the CDR3: TGCAGCGTTGATGACCACGCTCTTGAGGGGGGTAACACCGGGGAGCTGTTTTTT.

This clonotype was counted at least ten times. V usage is TRBV12-5 and J usage is TRBJ2-7; D is perhaps TRBD1 or TRBD2 (5 bases each). V lost 3 bases to trimming and J lost 6 bases, with 9 bases between them. Looked up from germline, CDR1 is LGHNT and CDR2 is FRNRAP. There are 12 residues in the CDR3. CDR3 residues: CASGFGGREQYF. In DNA form, the CDR3 reads TGTGCTAGTGGTTTTGGGGGTCGCGAGCAGTACTTC.

This clonotype has a count of ten or more. J is TRBJ2-7 and V is TRBV27; 8 nucleotides agree with TRBD1. J gave up 2 bases and V 6 bases, and 3 bases lay outside the gene matches. Germline loops: CDR1 MNHEY, CDR2 SMNVEV (reference sequence). The CDR3 extends over 13 amino acids. The CDR3 DNA sequence: TGTGCCAGCAGCGAGGGACAGGCCTACGAGCAGTACTTC. Protein: CASSEGQAYEQYF.

The table lists this clonotype with many counts. One end of the junction does not line up with germline, which may come from a read error. Written as DNA, the CDR3 is TGTGCCTGGAGTTTGGGGTGGTTGGGCGAGCAGTGCTTC. Translating gives CAWSLGWLGEQCF. The chain carries TRBV30 and TRBJ2-7; D not resolved. Germline CDR1 is GTSNPN and CDR2 is SVGIG (reference sequence). The CDR3 covers 13 residues.

This clonotype was counted ten times or more. V and J are TRBV19 and TRBJ2-2; 8 nucleotides agree with TRBD1. The CDR3 spans 14 residues. V gave up 3 bases and J gave up 5 bases; unmatched junction bases: 2. Germline lookup yields CDR1 LNHDA and CDR2 SQIVND (reference sequence). The CDR3 spells CASSITGGTGELFF. In nucleotides, the CDR3 is TGTGCCAGTAGTATTACAGGGGGTACCGGGGAGCTGTTTTTT.

A few counts support this clonotype. The CDR3 bases are TGTGCCAGCCTTGCGGGGGCTGAAGCTTTCTTT. This sequence encodes CASLAGAEAFF. The chain carries TRBV6-5 and TRBJ1-1, with D possibly matching TRBD1 (5 bases). The CDR3 is 11 residues long. Germline V gene lookup returns CDR1 MNHEY and CDR2 SVGAGI. Trimming removed 8 bases at V and 6 bases at J, with 10 bases between.

On this clonotype: Just one base apart from a much larger clone, this may be a read error. The V gene is TRBV29-1, the J gene TRBJ2-7; 9 bases fit TRBD1. This CDR3 has 13 amino acids. Germline V lookup: CDR1 SQVTM, CDR2 ANQGSEA. In DNA form, the CDR3 reads TGCGGCGTCAAGACAGGGGGGTCCTACGAGCAGTACTTC. Its protein is CGVKTGGSYEQYF.

This clonotype occurred a few times. The chain uses TRBV2 and TRBJ2-1, with D hard to call. The CDR3 length is 16 residues. Per the germline V gene, CDR1 is SNHLY and CDR2 is FYNNEI. With 0 bases removed from V and 4 bases from J, the gap between germline ends came to 13 bases. For the CDR3, the DNA is TGTGCCAGCAGTGAAGCGCTGAGCAAGGGTTACAATGAGCAGTTCTTC. Amino acids: CASSEALSKGYNEQFF.

The chain's CDR3 is CASRERGGGSQETQYF. The CDR3 bases are TGTGCCAGCAGGGAACGGGGAGGGGGGAGCCAAGAGACCCAGTACTTC. The chain employs TRBV3-1 and TRBJ2-5, with D possibly matching TRBD2 (7 bases). The CDR3 spans 16 residues. V lost 6 bases and J lost 1, with 18 bases in between. Germline V gene lookup returns CDR1 LGHDT and CDR2 YNNKEL (reference sequence).

Notes on this clonotype: This could be a read error, since a much larger clone is one nucleotide away. The chain links TRBV11-3 to TRBJ2-7; tentatively, D is TRBD1 (6 bases). V lost 5 bases to trimming and J lost 6 bases, with 20 bases between them. The CDR3 totals 15 residues. Germline V CDR1 and CDR2: SGHNT, YENEEA. The CDR3 coding sequence is TGTGCCAGCAGCATCCTGGGACATTACAAGGGCGAGCAGTACTTC. Protein: CASSILGHYKGEQYF. The full variable domain, its missing parts supplied by reference TRBV11-3 and TRBJ2-7, is EAGVVQSPRYKIIEKKQPVAFWCNPISGHNTLYWYLQNLGQGPELLIRYENEEAVDDSQLPKDRFSAERLKGVDSTLKIQPAELGDSAVYLCASSILGHYKGEQYFGPGTRLTVT.

This clonotype was counted ten times or more. This chain links TRBV13 with TRBJ2-6; D not resolved. This CDR3 is 15 amino acids long. V was clipped by 3 bases and J by 4 bases, with 10 bases between them. CDR1 PRHDT and CDR2 FYEKMQ come from the germline V gene (reference sequence). In DNA form, the CDR3 reads TGTGCCAGCAGCTTTATGTCGGCCGGGGCCAACGTCCTGACTTTC. Translating it yields CASSFMSAGANVLTF.

This clonotype has a count of ten or more. V usage is TRBV28 and J usage is TRBJ2-3; the match to TRBD1 covers 10 bases. The CDR3 covers 16 residues. Germline values: CDR1 MDHEN, CDR2 SYDVKM. J gave up 4 bases and V 6 bases, and 10 bases lay outside the gene matches. The CDR3, as DNA: TGTGCCAGCAGCTCAATCCGGGACAGGGGAGCAGATACGCAGTATTTT. Its translation: CASSSIRDRGADTQYF.

The rearrangement links TRBV6-5 to TRBJ2-2; D gene unclear. V dropped 0 bases and J dropped 7 bases, with 9 bases sitting between them. The V gene's germline CDR1 is MNHEY and CDR2 SVGAGI. The CDR3 consists of 14 residues. Here the CDR3 DNA reads TGTGCCAGCAGTTACTCGGGGTTCGACGGGGAGCTGTTTTTT. Its translation: CASSYSGFDGELFF.

This clonotype was detected ten times or more. As the CDR3 is not closed by the conserved phenylalanine or tryptophan, this likely results from a read error. The limits of the CDR3 on the DNA are not certain, so only TCRdb's listed CDR3 is given. J is TRBJ2-7 and V is TRBV4-1; TRBD2 is the table's D call, not checked against the DNA. Both ends counted, the CDR3 spans 14 residues. Germline V gene lookup returns CDR1 MGHRA and CDR2 YSYEKL. The CDR3 sequence: CASRPRETSGIVWI.

Concerning this clonotype itself: A much larger clone is a single base away; this may be a read error. Given the absence of the conserved phenylalanine or tryptophan at the CDR3 end, a read error is likely. CDR3 in amino acids: CASSPPGGRLSPTQYL. The CDR3 coding sequence is TGTGCCAGCAGCCCCCCCGGGGGACGATTATCCCCTACGCAGTATCTT. The chain has TRBV11-1 and TRBJ2-3, with a weak D call TRBD2 (6 bases). Germline CDR1 reads SGHAT; CDR2 reads FQDESV (reference sequence). CDR3 length equals 16 residues. Between the trimmed V and J ends, which lost 5 bases and 8 bases, there was a span of 23 bases.

The sample holds many counts of this clonotype. V usage is TRBV7-8 and J usage is TRBJ2-2; no firm D call. Germline CDR1 SGHVS, CDR2 FQNEAQ. The CDR3 contains 15 residues. V lost 3 bases and J 6 bases, leaving 14 bases between the germline ends. CDR3 protein: CASSFSWGEAGELFF. The CDR3 nucleotides read TGTGCCAGCAGCTTCTCTTGGGGTGAGGCCGGGGAGCTGTTTTTT.

This clonotype was picked up many times. The rearrangement joins TRBV6-5 to TRBJ2-3; TRBD1 or TRBD2 may be the D gene (6 bases each). The CDR3 covers 16 residues. Per germline, CDR1 MNHEY and CDR2 SVGAGI. V was shortened by 0 bases and J by 6 bases, with 16 bases between the two germline ends. The CDR3 DNA follows: TGTGCCAGCAGTTACTCGTTCGGAGGGGGATCGGATACGCAGTATTTT. This sequence encodes CASSYSFGGGSDTQYF.

This clonotype was found many times. The V call is TRBV28, the J call TRBJ2-3; TRBD1 is a possible D gene (6 bases). The germline V gene has CDR1 MDHEN and CDR2 SYDVKM. Trimming took 1 base from V and 5 from J, leaving 19 bases between them. The CDR3 runs to 17 residues. Here the CDR3 DNA reads TGTGCCAGCAGTTTATATACAGGGTCGACCCTCAGAGATACGCAGTATTTT. This gives the protein CASSLYTGSTLRDTQYF.

This clonotype was recorded many times. J is TRBJ2-5 and V is TRBV4-3; tentatively, D is TRBD2 (6 bases). V dropped 0 bases and J dropped 1 base, with 9 bases sitting between them. The CDR3 length is 15 residues. The germline V gene has CDR1 LGHNA and CDR2 YSLEER. The CDR3 DNA is TGCGCCAGCAGCCAAGATACGGGAGCCCAAGAGACCCAGTACTTC. Its translation: CASSQDTGAQETQYF.

This clonotype came up many times. The J gene is TRBJ1-5, the V gene TRBV28; no clear D gene. The CDR3 has 14 residues. V lost 1 base and J lost 2, with 6 bases in between. CDR1 is MDHEN, CDR2 SYDVKM, per germline. The CDR3 here is CASSLFGGNQPQHF. As DNA, the CDR3 is TGTGCCAGCAGTTTATTTGGTGGCAATCAGCCCCAGCATTTT. The full variable domain, in which reference TRBV28 and TRBJ1-5 provide the parts outside the CDR3, is DVKVTQSSRYLVKRTGEKVFLECVQDMDHENMFWYRQDPGLGLRLIYFSYDVKMKEKGDIPEGYSVSREKKERFSLILESASTNQTSMYLCASSLFGGNQPQHFGDGTRLSIL.